What follows are 30 T cell receptor beta chains derived from one specimen sequenced in a study of T cell changes during pregnancy in multiple sclerosis. TCRdb keeps only in-frame clones here, not all; method: immunoSEQ multiplex PCR. In the table there are around 69,000 clones, about nine tenths of which are singletons. Here the sequenced sample was peripheral blood, taken in the second trimester of pregnancy. These TCRs come from a female donor in good health, enrolled as a control in a pregnancy study.

On this clone itself: A read error may account for a junction end that differs from germline. CDR3 region: CASSIAGGPDGELFF. The DNA of the CDR3 is TGTGCCAGCAGCATAGCGGGAGGGCCGGACGGGGAGCTGTTTTTT. This chain uses TRBV7-9 with TRBJ2-2; 11 nucleotides agree with TRBD2. Germline CDR1 reads SEHNR; CDR2 reads FQNEAQ (reference sequence). This CDR3 comprises 15 residues.

The V call is TRBV19, the J call TRBJ2-3; 16 positions agree with TRBD2. Trimming removed 10 bases from V and 0 bases from J; junction bases left unmatched: 4. Germline CDR1 reads LNHDA; CDR2 reads SQIVND (reference sequence). CDR3 length: 16 amino acids. The CDR3 sequence: CATGTSGRASTDTQYF. The CDR3 DNA is TGTGCCACTGGGACTAGCGGGAGGGCTAGCACAGATACGCAGTATTTT.

The chain combines TRBV11-1 with TRBJ1-1; 7 bases are shared with TRBD1. V shed 5 bases and J 8 bases; nucleotides not matched to a gene: 14. The CDR3 loop spans 15 amino acids. Germline CDR1 SGHAT, CDR2 FQDESV (reference sequence). Written as DNA, the CDR3 is TGTGCCAGCAGCCCGTACCCCGACAGGGTTCGAGAAGCTTTCTTT. Translating gives CASSPYPDRVREAFF.

The chain employs TRBV19 and TRBJ1-3; D ambiguous. Trimming left V 6 bases short and J 0 bases short, with 9 bases between. The CDR3 has 14 amino acids. Germline V gene sequence: CDR1 LNHDA, CDR2 SQIVND (reference sequence). The CDR3 DNA follows: TGTGCCAGTAGGGCGGTCAGCTCTGGAAACACCATATATTTT. This codes for CASRAVSSGNTIYF.

The chain carries TRBV30 and TRBJ1-2; a weak D match, TRBD1 (6 bases). Trimming removed 5 bases from V and 5 bases from J, with 18 bases in between. This CDR3 contains 14 residues. In germline, CDR1 is GTSNPN, CDR2 SVGIG (reference sequence). The CDR3 DNA reads TGTGCCTGGGAAACGACAGGCCTGAGGTATGGCTACACCTTC. Translation gives CAWETTGLRYGYTF.

The chain employs TRBV5-1 and TRBJ1-1; D may be TRBD1 (6 bases). Germline CDR1 SGHRS, CDR2 YFSETQ. CDR3 length equals 14 residues. Trimming shortened V by 0 bases and J by 0 bases, and 6 bases separated the two germline ends. The CDR3 DNA reads as TGCGCCAGCAGCTTGGACAGGGTGAACACTGAAGCTTTCTTT. Its protein product is CASSLDRVNTEAFF.

J is TRBJ2-3 and V is TRBV5-5; a possible D gene is TRBD2 (5 bases). The CDR3 runs to 12 residues. CDR1 and CDR2 from the germline V gene are SGHKS and YYEKEE (reference sequence). V lost 0 bases to trimming and J lost 6 bases, with 5 bases between them. In nucleotides, the CDR3 is TGTGCCAGCAGCTTGGCGGGGGATACGCAGTATTTT. It encodes CASSLAGDTQYF.

The rearrangement uses TRBV29-1 and TRBJ1-4; D is unresolved. CDR3 length: 12 amino acids. CDR1 SQVTM and CDR2 ANQGSEA come from the germline V gene. V lost 6 bases and J 0 bases, leaving 5 bases between the germline ends. The CDR3 loop is CSVSATNEKLFF. The CDR3 DNA is TGCAGCGTATCTGCAACTAATGAAAAACTGTTTTTT. The full variable domain, its missing parts supplied by reference TRBV29-1 and TRBJ1-4, is SAVISQKPSRDICQRGTSLTIQCQVDSQVTMMFWYRQQPGQSLTLIATANQGSEATYESGFVIDKFPISRPNLTFSTLTVSNMSPEDSSIYLCSVSATNEKLFFGSGTQLSVL.

This clone was recorded at least ten times. The V gene is TRBV4-2, the J gene TRBJ1-3; D is uncertain. V lost 0 bases and J lost 2, with 8 bases in between. CDR3 size: 15 residues. The germline V gene has CDR1 LGHNA and CDR2 YNFKEQ. The CDR3 is CASSQDHLPGNTIYF. DNA of the CDR3: TGTGCCAGCAGCCAAGATCACTTGCCTGGAAACACCATATATTTT.

The CDR3, as DNA: TGTGCCAGCAGCGTAATCGGTCTTGAAGCTTTCTTT. This gives the protein CASSVIGLEAFF. The chain combines TRBV9 with TRBJ1-1; no firm D call. Trimming shortened V by 1 base and J by 7 bases, and 8 bases separated the two germline ends. Looked up from germline, CDR1 is SGDLS and CDR2 is YYNGEE. The CDR3 covers 12 residues.

The rearrangement uses TRBV19 and TRBJ2-7; D is perhaps TRBD2 (6 bases). Trimming removed 5 bases at V and 4 bases at J, with 9 bases between. There are 12 residues in the CDR3. CDR1 is LNHDA, CDR2 SQIVND, per germline (reference sequence). The CDR3 DNA reads TGTGCCAGTAGTCCCGGAGGGTACGAGCAGTACTTC. Its protein product is CASSPGGYEQYF.

The V call is TRBV4-1, the J call TRBJ2-1; tentatively, D is TRBD2 (5 bases). Germline V gene sequence: CDR1 MGHRA, CDR2 YSYEKL. With 5 bases removed from V and 8 bases from J, the gap between germline ends came to 16 bases. This CDR3 has 14 amino acids. As DNA, the CDR3 is TGCGCCAGCAGCTCGAAAACGGGATTTGATGAGCAGTTCTTC. It encodes CASSSKTGFDEQFF.

J is TRBJ1-2 and V is TRBV6-5; D possibly corresponds to TRBD1 (5 bases). Trimming removed 2 bases from V and 5 bases from J, with 18 bases in between. The CDR3 is 16 residues long. Per germline, CDR1 MNHEY and CDR2 SVGAGI. The CDR3 here is CASSYLGRAQGYGYTF. The CDR3 bases are TGTGCCAGCAGTTACCTAGGACGGGCCCAGGGTTATGGCTACACCTTC.

The chain joins TRBV19 to TRBJ1-1; TRBD1 is a possible D gene (5 bases). CDR1 and CDR2 (germline): LNHDA, SQIVND (reference sequence). The CDR3 spans 15 residues. Deletions cut 3 bases from V and 4 bases from J, with 15 bases between. CDR3 nucleotides: TGTGCCAGTAGTATGGGGGGTGAACTTGCCACTGAAGCTTTCTTT. Translation gives CASSMGGELATEAFF.

This rearrangement joins TRBV18 to TRBJ2-1, with TRBD2 matching 7 bases. The ends lost 2 bases at V and 2 bases at J; junction bases unmatched: 6. The germline V gene encodes CDR1 KGHSH and CDR2 LQKENI. The CDR3 has 16 amino acids. The CDR3 sequence is CASSPSGIATYNEQFF. DNA for the CDR3: TGTGCCAGCTCACCAAGCGGGATCGCGACCTACAATGAGCAGTTCTTC.

CDR3 in DNA: TGTGCCAGCAGCTTAGCCCCAGCGGGGGGCTATAACACAGATACGCAGTATTTT. Amino acids: CASSLAPAGGYNTDTQYF. The rearrangement joins TRBV13 to TRBJ2-3, with 9 bases identical to TRBD2. V lost 1 base to trimming and J lost 2 bases; unmatched junction nucleotides: 10. The CDR3 extends over 18 amino acids. Germline-derived CDR1 and CDR2 are PRHDT and FYEKMQ (reference sequence).

The chain has TRBV19 and TRBJ2-5; 9 nucleotides line up with TRBD2. The CDR3 is 14 residues long. Germline CDR1 LNHDA, CDR2 SQIVND (reference sequence). After removal of 7 bases from V and 5 bases from J, the junction contained 8 bases not matched to a gene. The CDR3 DNA follows: TGTGCCAGTACCTCCCTAGCGGGGATGGAGACCCAGTACTTC. This sequence encodes CASTSLAGMETQYF. The variable domain in full, with the rest retrieved from reference TRBV19 and TRBJ2-5, is DGGITQSPKYLFRKEGQNVTLSCEQNLNHDAMYWYRQDPGQGLRLIYYSQIVNDFQKGDIAEGYSVSREKKESFPLTVTSAQKNPTAFYLCASTSLAGMETQYFGPGTRLLVL.

The rearrangement joins TRBV6-4 to TRBJ2-2; 8 bases line up with TRBD2. The CDR3 contains 17 residues. Germline V gene data show CDR1 as MRHNA and CDR2 as SNTAGT. V lost 1 base to trimming and J lost 0 bases; unmatched junction nucleotides: 4. CDR3 sequence reads: CASSDFAGGPNTGELFF. The CDR3 region has the DNA TGTGCCAGCAGTGACTTTGCGGGGGGCCCGAACACCGGGGAGCTGTTTTTT.

The CDR3 DNA sequence: TGTGCCAGCAGACCCGGACTAGCGGGAGTTGATGAGCAGTTCTTC. This sequence encodes CASRPGLAGVDEQFF. This rearrangement joins TRBV2 to TRBJ2-1; 13 bases match TRBD2. There are 15 residues in the CDR3. V dropped 6 bases and J dropped 8; count of bases not matched to a gene: 7. Germline V gene data show CDR1 as SNHLY and CDR2 as FYNNEI.

V and J are TRBV9 and TRBJ2-5; TRBD2 matches 10 bases. J was trimmed by 5 bases and V by 4 bases; bases with no gene match: 14. CDR3 length equals 17 residues. Looked up from germline, CDR1 is SGDLS and CDR2 is YYNGEE. In DNA form, the CDR3 reads TGTGCCAGCAGCCCCTTTAGGGGACTAGCGAAGTTGGAGACCCAGTACTTC. Encoded protein: CASSPFRGLAKLETQYF.

This chain links TRBV19 with TRBJ2-1, with 9 bases fitting TRBD2. Losses at the gene ends were 2 bases for V and 9 bases for J; bases not matched to a gene: 5. The CDR3 length is 14 residues. Germline V gene sequence: CDR1 LNHDA, CDR2 SQIVND (reference sequence). The CDR3 DNA reads TGTGCCAGTAGTATACTAGCGGGGTCGGGTGAGCAGTTCTTC. Translating it yields CASSILAGSGEQFF.

J is TRBJ2-1 and V is TRBV28; a weak D match, TRBD2 (7 bases). V was pared by 5 bases and J by 10 bases, with 24 bases between. The CDR3 sequence is 16 residues long. The germline gives CDR1 MDHEN, CDR2 SYDVKM. The CDR3 DNA follows: TGTGCCAGCAGTCCGAATTCGTGGGGGGGCAGTGGGGAGCAGTTCTTC. It codes for CASSPNSWGGSGEQFF. Supplemented by reference TRBV28 and TRBJ2-1, the full variable domain reads DVKVTQSSRYLVKRTGEKVFLECVQDMDHENMFWYRQDPGLGLRLIYFSYDVKMKEKGDIPEGYSVSREKKERFSLILESASTNQTSMYLCASSPNSWGGSGEQFFGPGTRLTVL.

The chain is built from TRBV19 and TRBJ2-3; 10 positions agree with TRBD2. The CDR3 covers 15 residues. J was trimmed by 2 bases and V by 4 bases; bases with no gene match: 3. Looked up from germline, CDR1 is LNHDA and CDR2 is SQIVND (reference sequence). DNA for the CDR3: TGTGCCAGTAGTAAGCTAGCGGGAGTCACAGATACGCAGTATTTT. This codes for CASSKLAGVTDTQYF.

This chain links TRBV7-2 with TRBJ2-7, with 8 bases lining up with TRBD1. The germline gives CDR1 SGHTA, CDR2 FQGNSA. This CDR3 region has 15 residues. The ends lost 5 bases at V and 0 bases at J; junction bases unmatched: 6. Here the CDR3 DNA reads TGTGCCAGCAGCGTATTGACAGGGGCCTCCTACGAGCAGTACTTC. Translation: CASSVLTGASYEQYF.

The CDR3: CASSGGDEKLFF. The DNA of the CDR3 is TGTGCCAGCAGTGGAGGAGATGAAAAACTGTTTTTT. The V call is TRBV2, the J call TRBJ1-4; D ambiguous. The V and J ends lost 4 bases and 6 bases respectively, with 6 bases between them. Germline assignment: CDR1 SNHLY and CDR2 FYNNEI. The CDR3 runs 12 residues.

The rearrangement uses TRBV11-2 and TRBJ2-1; possibly TRBD2 for D (7 bases). The CDR3 contains 15 residues. Germline-derived CDR1 and CDR2 are SGHAT and FQNNGV. Between the trimmed V and J ends, which lost 5 bases and 5 bases, there was a span of 16 bases. The CDR3 DNA sequence: TGTGCCAGCAGCCCCTCGGGGGGCGCGAACAATGAGCAGTTCTTC. Amino acid sequence: CASSPSGGANNEQFF.

The V gene is TRBV15, the J gene TRBJ1-2; 11 bases align to TRBD1. The V gene end was trimmed by 6 bases and the J gene end by 4 bases; junction bases not matched to a gene: 10. The CDR3 spans 16 residues. In germline, CDR1 is LNHNV, CDR2 YYDKDF (reference sequence). The CDR3 loop is CATRPDRGREGYGYTF. The CDR3 DNA follows: TGTGCCACCAGACCGGACAGGGGGCGCGAAGGCTATGGCTACACCTTC.

The V call is TRBV9, the J call TRBJ2-7; 8 nucleotides match TRBD1. The CDR3 is 14 residues long. The germline V gene encodes CDR1 SGDLS and CDR2 YYNGEE. The ends lost 3 bases at V and 5 bases at J; junction bases unmatched: 7. This chain's CDR3 is CASSAGDRLDEQYF. The CDR3 DNA follows: TGTGCCAGCAGCGCCGGGGACAGGCTCGACGAGCAGTACTTC.

The CDR3 DNA sequence: TGTGCCAGCAGTTTAGGGACAGGGGAAGGCTACGAGCAGTACTTC. Translated, it gives CASSLGTGEGYEQYF. The chain is built from TRBV28 and TRBJ2-7, with 10 nucleotides matching TRBD1. The V and J ends lost 2 bases and 3 bases, in that order; junction bases with no gene match: 4. The CDR3 consists of 15 residues. The germline V gene has CDR1 MDHEN and CDR2 SYDVKM.

The chain recombines TRBV19 with TRBJ2-1; D might be TRBD2 (6 bases). The CDR3 contains 11 residues. In germline, CDR1 is LNHDA, CDR2 SQIVND (reference sequence). V lost 5 bases to trimming and J lost 8 bases, with 7 bases between them. In nucleotides, the CDR3 is TGTGCCAGTAGTGCGGGGTATGAGCAGTTCTTC. Its translation is CASSAGYEQFF.